This is a list of T cell receptor beta chains from one sample in a study of technical replicates of blood from a few donors. The method was immunoSEQ multiplex PCR; TCRdb's version includes in-frame clones alone and lacks a portion of them. The data show about 70,000 clones, approximately 90% seen once. The sequenced sample consisted of T cells isolated from PBMCs. These receptors came from a human donor in good health. Each CDR3 is given with its conserved first and last residue. The order of the fields is J gene, clone size, D gene, V gene, CDR3 protein, CDR3 DNA. A D gene is named only where the DNA matches it firmly. Size values are once, few and many counts, or a class for expanded clones, and some rows have none.

j_gene: TRBJ2-1
abundance: NA
d_gene: TRBD2
v_gene: TRBV2
CDR3aa: CASSLAGGPWNEQFF
CDR3nt: TGTGCCAGCAGTTTGGCGGGAGGGCCTTGGAATGAGCAGTTCTTC

j_gene: TRBJ2-3
abundance: NA
d_gene: NA
v_gene: TRBV5-6
CDR3aa: CASSWTVSHTQYF
CDR3nt: TGTGCCAGCAGCTGGACAGTTAGTCATACGCAGTATTTT

j_gene: TRBJ2-3
abundance: NA
d_gene: NA
v_gene: TRBV5-8
CDR3aa: CASSLLEPDTQYF
CDR3nt: TGTGCCAGCAGCTTACTAGAGCCAGATACGCAGTATTTT

j_gene: TRBJ2-1
abundance: NA
d_gene: NA
v_gene: TRBV11-3
CDR3aa: CASSFRGPGIDEQFF
CDR3nt: TGTGCCAGCAGCTTCAGGGGCCCGGGTATCGATGAGCAGTTCTTC

j_gene: TRBJ1-5
abundance: NA
d_gene: NA
v_gene: TRBV28
CDR3aa: CASSYGQPQHF
CDR3nt: TGTGCCAGCAGTTATGGCCAGCCCCAGCATTTT

j_gene: TRBJ1-2
abundance: once
d_gene: TRBD1
v_gene: TRBV6-5
CDR3aa: CASSYPGQGSYTF
CDR3nt: TGTGCCAGCAGTTACCCGGGACAGGGGAGCTACACCTTC

j_gene: TRBJ2-1
abundance: NA
d_gene: NA
v_gene: TRBV7-3
CDR3aa: CASSLIGGSPPRDEQFF
CDR3nt: TGTGCCAGCAGCTTAATTGGCGGCTCTCCCCCCCGGGATGAGCAGTTCTTC

j_gene: TRBJ2-7
abundance: NA
d_gene: TRBD2
v_gene: TRBV7-3
CDR3aa: CASSLLSSGSEQYF
CDR3nt: TGTGCCAGCAGCTTGCTCAGTAGCGGGAGCGAGCAGTACTTC

j_gene: TRBJ2-2
abundance: once
d_gene: TRBD2
v_gene: TRBV4-3
CDR3aa: CASSQGLAAGELFF
CDR3nt: TGCGCCAGCAGCCAAGGACTAGCCGCCGGGGAGCTGTTTTTT

j_gene: TRBJ1-1
abundance: NA
d_gene: TRBD1
v_gene: TRBV6-6
CDR3aa: CASSYAGGTEAFF
CDR3nt: TGTGCCAGCAGTTACGCAGGGGGAACTGAAGCTTTCTTT

j_gene: TRBJ2-7
abundance: NA
d_gene: NA
v_gene: TRBV9
CDR3aa: CASSSGRYEQYF
CDR3nt: TGTGCCAGCTCCAGCGGGCGCTACGAGCAGTACTTC

j_gene: TRBJ1-5
abundance: few
d_gene: NA
v_gene: TRBV7-9
CDR3aa: CASSFIDQPQHF
CDR3nt: TGTGCCAGCAGCTTCATAGATCAGCCCCAGCATTTT

j_gene: TRBJ1-1
abundance: NA
d_gene: NA
v_gene: TRBV11-3
CDR3aa: CASSLLRENTEAFF
CDR3nt: TGTGCCAGCAGCTTGCTACGGGAGAACACTGAAGCTTTCTTT

j_gene: TRBJ2-7
abundance: NA
d_gene: NA
v_gene: TRBV12-2
CDR3aa: CASRLVMTGGAPLESYEQYF
CDR3nt: TGTGCAAGTCGCTTAGTGATGACAGGGGGCGCACCCCTAGAATCCTACGAGCAGTACTTC

j_gene: TRBJ2-5
abundance: NA
d_gene: NA
v_gene: TRBV6-5
CDR3aa: CASSTGWKTQYF
CDR3nt: TGTGCCAGCAGTACAGGGTGGAAGACCCAGTACTTC

j_gene: TRBJ1-3
abundance: NA
d_gene: NA
v_gene: TRBV5-1
CDR3aa: CASSLVANTGNTIYF
CDR3nt: TGCGCCAGCAGCTTGGTAGCTAATACTGGAAACACCATATATTTT

j_gene: TRBJ1-2
abundance: once
d_gene: NA
v_gene: TRBV7-9
CDR3aa: CASSLRSGVQANYGYTF
CDR3nt: TGTGCCAGCAGCCTGCGGTCAGGGGTTCAAGCTAACTATGGCTACACCTTC